A selection of T cell receptor beta chains follows, all from one sample in a study of graft-versus-host responses after intestinal transplantation. These receptors' antigens are unknown. The repertoire was sequenced with immunoSEQ multiplex PCR; TCRdb's copy has only in-frame clones and lacks some. The profile shows about 110,000 clones, roughly 95% of them singletons. The source material was unstimulated CD8+ T cells sorted from spleen or lymph node cells, sampled before intestinal transplant. The receptor source for this set is a human donor who received an intestinal transplant. Both conserved end residues are part of each CDR3. D genes are given only for firm matches. Clone size is not always given. Where it is, it says once, few, many or a class for expanded clones.

V,J,D,size,CDR3,DNA
TRBV15,TRBJ2-5,TRBD1,.,CATSRLPRTGKETQYF,TGTGCCACCAGCAGACTCCCTCGGACAGGGAAAGAGACCCAGTACTTC
TRBV6-1,TRBJ1-5,.,.,CASSDPDTVANQPQHF,TGTGCCAGCAGTGATCCCGACACGGTGGCCAATCAGCCCCAGCATTTT
TRBV6-5,TRBJ2-5,.,.,CASSYGASQETQYF,TGTGCCAGCAGTTACGGGGCTTCCCAAGAGACCCAGTACTTC
TRBV19,TRBJ2-3,.,.,CASSVTSTDTQYF,TGTGCCAGTAGTGTCACTAGCACAGATACGCAGTATTTT
TRBV4-1,TRBJ2-7,TRBD2,.,CASRQGLAYEQYF,TGCGCCAGCAGACAGGGACTAGCCTACGAGCAGTACTTC
TRBV6-5,TRBJ2-7,.,.,CASSSGIDEYEQYF,TGTGCCAGCAGTTCCGGTATAGACGAATACGAGCAGTACTTC
TRBV5-5,TRBJ2-7,TRBD1,.,CASSFGRGSYEQYF,TGTGCCAGCAGCTTCGGCAGGGGGAGCTACGAGCAGTACTTC
TRBV19,TRBJ2-7,.,.,CASSIGTGYSYEQYF,TGTGCCAGTAGTATCGGGACGGGTTACTCCTACGAGCAGTACTTC
TRBV2,TRBJ2-3,TRBD2,.,CASQSVAGTGDTQYF,TGTGCCAGCCAATCAGTAGCGGGAACGGGGGATACGCAGTATTTT
TRBV5-4,TRBJ2-5,.,.,CASSNSVETQYF,TGTGCCAGCAGCAATTCGGTGGAGACCCAGTACTTC
TRBV9,TRBJ1-1,.,.,CASSEGHPNTEAFF,TGTGCCAGCAGTGAGGGACACCCGAACACTGAAGCTTTCTTT
TRBV13,TRBJ1-2,.,.,CASSPGGIIVEGYTF,TGTGCCAGCAGCCCAGGCGGGATCATTGTAGAAGGCTACACCTTC
TRBV6-1,TRBJ2-3,.,.,CASHRENTDTQYF,TGTGCCAGCCACAGGGAAAACACAGATACGCAGTATTTT
TRBV13,TRBJ2-7,TRBD1,.,CASSLQGAREEQYF,TGTGCCAGCAGCTTACAGGGGGCAAGGGAGGAGCAGTACTTC
TRBV6-1,TRBJ2-7,TRBD2,.,CASSELLREGEQYF,TGTGCCAGCAGTGAACTTCTCAGGGAGGGCGAGCAGTACTTC
TRBV9,TRBJ1-2,TRBD1,.,CASSVGGGRGPRGYTF,TGTGCCAGCAGCGTAGGGGGCGGCAGGGGGCCGCGAGGCTACACCTTC
TRBV11-2,TRBJ1-6,.,.,CASSSPTDYNSPLHF,TGTGCCAGCAGCTCCCCGACAGATTATAATTCACCCCTCCACTTT
TRBV5-6,TRBJ1-3,TRBD1,few,CASSFRDSSGNTIYF,TGTGCCAGCAGTTTCCGGGACAGCTCTGGAAACACCATATATTTT
TRBV5-3,TRBJ1-1,.,.,CARPLGNTEAFF,TGTGCCAGGCCTCTCGGGAACACTGAAGCTTTCTTT
TRBV27,TRBJ1-5,TRBD1,.,CASSLYRGTHQPQHF,TGTGCCAGCAGCCTCTACAGGGGGACGCATCAGCCCCAGCATTTT
TRBV5-1,TRBJ2-5,TRBD1,once,CASSLYGTGIQETQYF,TGCGCCAGCAGCTTGTATGGGACAGGTATCCAAGAGACCCAGTACTTC
TRBV9,TRBJ2-7,TRBD2,.,CASSAGTSVAHEQYF,TGTGCCAGCAGCGCTGGGACTAGCGTCGCCCACGAGCAGTACTTC
TRBV5-1,TRBJ2-7,TRBD1,.,CASSFGTAYEQYF,TGCGCCAGCAGCTTCGGGACAGCCTACGAGCAGTACTTC
TRBV9,TRBJ2-5,TRBD2,.,CASSPQTSGAEHQYF,TGTGCCAGCAGCCCCCAGACTAGCGGGGCCGAGCACCAGTACTTC
TRBV4-1,TRBJ2-5,.,.,CASSQGSNQETQYF,TGCGCCAGCAGCCAAGGGTCAAACCAAGAGACCCAGTACTTC
TRBV30,TRBJ1-2,TRBD1,.,CAWSPTGEGYTF,TGTGCCTGGAGTCCGACAGGGGAAGGCTACACCTTC
TRBV13,TRBJ1-3,.,.,CASSDRLPSGNTIYF,TGTGCCAGCAGCGACCGGCTCCCCTCTGGAAACACCATATATTTT
TRBV9,TRBJ2-1,TRBD2,.,CASSPSDSGGYNEQFF,TGTGCCAGCAGCCCCTCAGATAGCGGGGGCTACAATGAGCAGTTCTTC
TRBV6-1,TRBJ1-1,.,.,CASSDPLNTEAFF,TGTGCCAGCAGTGACCCGTTGAACACTGAAGCTTTCTTT
TRBV11-2,TRBJ1-6,.,.,CASSLGDIYSPLHF,TGTGCCAGCAGCTTAGGTGACATTTATTCACCCCTCCACTTT
TRBV27,TRBJ1-1,.,.,CASSLSVTSEAFF,TGTGCCAGCAGTTTATCAGTCACCTCTGAAGCTTTCTTT
TRBV6-5,TRBJ2-5,.,.,CASSLVQKQETQYF,TGTGCCAGCAGTTTAGTACAGAAGCAAGAGACCCAGTACTTC
TRBV2,TRBJ2-1,.,.,CASTGWLGDEQFF,TGTGCCAGCACCGGTTGGCTAGGCGATGAGCAGTTCTTC
TRBV7-7,TRBJ2-5,.,.,CASSLRASRSQETQYF,TGTGCTAGCAGCCTCAGGGCTAGTCGAAGCCAAGAGACCCAGTACTTC
TRBV27,TRBJ2-1,TRBD2,.,CASRIGLAGAGEQFF,TGTGCCAGCAGGATAGGACTAGCGGGAGCCGGTGAGCAGTTCTTC
TRBV2,TRBJ2-7,.,once,CASSGHSYEQYF,TGTGCCAGCAGTGGGCACTCCTACGAGCAGTACTTC
TRBV6-5,TRBJ1-5,.,.,CASSHGSNQPQHF,TGTGCCAGCAGTCACGGTAGCAATCAGCCCCAGCATTTT
TRBV7-3,TRBJ2-7,.,.,CASSFSSGYEQYF,TGTGCCAGCAGTTTTTCCTCAGGCTACGAGCAGTACTTC
TRBV28,TRBJ2-2,TRBD2,.,CASSFRGTRTGELFF,TGTGCCAGCAGTTTTCGGGGGACTAGGACCGGGGAGCTGTTTTTT
TRBV19,TRBJ2-2,.,.,CATGAGELFF,TGTGCCACGGGGGCCGGGGAGCTGTTTTTT
TRBV4-1,TRBJ2-3,.,.,CASTDLSTDTQYF,TGCGCCAGTACAGATCTTAGCACAGATACGCAGTATTTT
TRBV6-6,TRBJ1-5,.,.,CASSLGLLRPQHF,TGTGCCAGCAGTCTAGGACTCCTACGGCCCCAGCATTTT
TRBV6-5,TRBJ2-7,.,.,CASSDGGFYEQYF,TGTGCCAGCAGCGACGGAGGGTTCTACGAGCAGTACTTC
TRBV27,TRBJ1-5,TRBD1,.,CASSLLGGHQPQHF,TGTGCCAGCAGTTTATTAGGGGGCCATCAGCCCCAGCATTTT
TRBV18,TRBJ2-3,.,.,CASSPPGTQYF,TGTGCCAGCTCACCACCGGGTACGCAGTATTTT
TRBV28,TRBJ2-1,.,.,CASRAGFLNEQFF,TGTGCCAGCAGGGCAGGGTTCCTGAATGAGCAGTTCTTC
TRBV7-9,TRBJ1-1,.,.,CASSLGESTTEAFF,TGTGCCAGCAGCTTAGGTGAGAGCACAACTGAAGCTTTCTTT
TRBV19,TRBJ2-1,TRBD2,once,CASSIGGLAGEQFF,TGTGCCAGTAGTATAGGGGGACTAGCAGGGGAGCAGTTCTTC
TRBV5-1,TRBJ1-1,TRBD1,.,CASSLGQGYTEAFF,TGCGCCAGCAGCTTGGGACAGGGATACACTGAAGCTTTCTTT